This is a list of T cell receptor beta chains from one sample in a study of CD4 T cells in relation to SARS-CoV-2 and coronaviruses. The method was immunoSEQ multiplex PCR; TCRdb's version includes in-frame clones alone and lacks a portion of them. The table includes about 36,000 clones, about 86% detected once. Their antigens are not known. Sequencing used naive CD4+ T cells from PBMCs, cultured in vitro. The receptors were gathered from an adult with COVID-19. CDR3s include the opening cysteine and the closing phenylalanine or tryptophan. D genes are given only for firm matches.

d_gene | j_gene | v_gene | len | CDR3aa | CDR3nt
- | TRBJ2-7 | TRBV4-1 | 15 | CASSQDSWREFEQYF | TGCGCCAGCAGCCAAGATTCCTGGAGGGAGTTCGAGCAGTACTTC
- | TRBJ2-7 | TRBV28 | 10 | CASSHGKQYF | TGTGCCAGCTCCCATGGAAAGCAGTACTTC
- | TRBJ2-1 | TRBV9 | 15 | CASSGSGKAYNEQFF | TGTGCCAGCAGCGGCTCGGGTAAGGCCTACAATGAGCAGTTCTTC
TRBD1 | TRBJ1-5 | TRBV30 | 14 | CAWSLTGGDQPQHF | TGTGCCTGGAGTTTGACAGGGGGCGATCAGCCCCAGCATTTT
TRBD2 | TRBJ2-2 | TRBV7-3 | 13 | CASSLTSGRELFF | TGTGCCAGCAGCTTGACTAGCGGGAGGGAGCTGTTTTTT
- | TRBJ2-7 | TRBV11-2 | 13 | CASSFTRGYEQYF | TGTGCCAGCAGCTTCACACGAGGGTACGAGCAGTACTTC
- | TRBJ2-1 | TRBV5-1 | 11 | CASSSYNEQFF | TGCGCCAGCAGCTCCTACAATGAGCAGTTCTTC
- | TRBJ2-1 | TRBV6-6 | 14 | CASGTMTDYNEQFF | TGTGCCAGCGGCACGATGACAGATTACAATGAGCAGTTCTTC
- | TRBJ2-3 | TRBV5-1 | 18 | CASSAPLRGTSNTDTQYF | TGCGCCAGCAGCGCACCCCTCCGGGGGACTTCGAACACAGATACGCAGTATTTT
- | TRBJ2-2 | TRBV7-2 | 15 | CASSFGRTNTGELFF | TGTGCCAGCAGCTTCGGACGGACGAACACCGGGGAGCTGTTTTTT
- | TRBJ2-7 | TRBV6-5 | 14 | CASSPMTGSYEQYF | TGTGCCAGCAGCCCAATGACAGGTTCCTACGAGCAGTACTTC
- | TRBJ2-6 | TRBV10-3 | 15 | CAISGSPSGANVLTF | TGTGCCATCAGTGGGTCTCCGTCTGGGGCCAACGTCCTGACTTTC
TRBD1 | TRBJ2-7 | TRBV5-5 | 15 | CASSPGQGPYYEQYF | TGTGCCAGCAGCCCTGGACAGGGGCCTTACTACGAGCAGTACTTC
- | TRBJ2-7 | TRBV7-2 | 15 | CASSLAAGASYEQYF | TGTGCCAGCAGCTTAGCAGCTGGAGCCTCCTACGAGCAGTACTTC
- | TRBJ1-1 | TRBV18 | 13 | CASSPGTLGEAFF | TGTGCCAGCTCACCAGGGACGCTAGGTGAAGCTTTCTTT
TRBD1 | TRBJ1-2 | TRBV7-2 | 15 | CASSLARQGAYGYTF | TGTGCCAGCAGCTTAGCGCGGCAGGGGGCCTATGGCTACACCTTC
- | TRBJ1-2 | TRBV2 | 10 | CASSEVDYTF | TGTGCCAGCAGTGAAGTCGACTACACCTTC
- | TRBJ2-2 | TRBV6-5 | 12 | CAILMNTGELFF | TGTGCCATTCTAATGAACACCGGGGAGCTGTTTTTT
- | TRBJ1-2 | TRBV7-6 | 16 | CASSLRDNPINYGYTF | TGTGCCAGCAGCTTAAGGGACAACCCCATTAACTATGGCTACACCTTC
- | TRBJ2-7 | TRBV28 | 14 | CASSFLNRIYEQYF | TGTGCCAGCAGTTTCCTGAACAGAATCTACGAGCAGTACTTC